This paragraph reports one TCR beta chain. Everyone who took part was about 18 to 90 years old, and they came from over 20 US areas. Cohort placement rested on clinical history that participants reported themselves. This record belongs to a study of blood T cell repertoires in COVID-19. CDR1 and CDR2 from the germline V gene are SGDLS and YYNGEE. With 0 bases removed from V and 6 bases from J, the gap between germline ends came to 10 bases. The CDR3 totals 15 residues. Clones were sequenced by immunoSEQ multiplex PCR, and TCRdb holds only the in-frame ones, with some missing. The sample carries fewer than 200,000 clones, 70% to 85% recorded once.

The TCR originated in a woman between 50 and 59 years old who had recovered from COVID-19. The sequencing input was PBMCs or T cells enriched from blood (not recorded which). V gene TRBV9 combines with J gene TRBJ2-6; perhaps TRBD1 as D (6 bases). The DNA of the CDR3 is TGTGCCAGCAGCGTAGTGGCAGGGGAGGCCAACGTCCTGACTTTC. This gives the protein CASSVVAGEANVLTF.